This TCR beta chain is drawn from a study of CD8+ T cells in alopecia areata. Study results and limitations: Tofacitinib significantly brought down scalp clonality and expanded CD8+ clones among top 100.

This clone was counted once. The antigen remains unidentified. CDR3 size: 12 residues. The V gene's germline CDR1 is KGHSH and CDR2 LQKENI. V lost 3 bases, J lost 6 bases, and 6 bases lay in between. Sequencing templates came from extracted RNA that was reverse transcribed into cDNA. Here immunoSEQ multiplex PCR was the method, and the copy in TCRdb shows in-frame clones only, minus some. The sample lists 200,000 to 250,000 clones, 64% occurring once. The treatment is: oral pan-JAK inhibitor, 5-10 mg twice daily. Here the sequenced sample was CD4+ T cells sorted from blood, taken at week 4, from a patient treated with tofacitinib. The receptor comes from a human donor with alopecia areata. The V and J genes are TRBV18 and TRBJ2-1; no clear D gene. The CDR3: CASSPSRNEQFF. CDR3 sequence (DNA): TGTGCCAGCTCACCTAGCCGCAATGAGCAGTTCTTC.